This TCR beta chain was recovered during a study of T cell repertoires in cytomegalovirus infection. About this clonotype itself: Its antigen is unknown.

TCRdb re-derived calls from the reads in MiXCR, one entry per CDR3 protein. The sample has hundreds of thousands of distinct CDR3 sequences; approximately 42% are singletons. Germline V CDR1 and CDR2: MDHEN, SYDVKM. The V end was cut by 6 bases, the J end by 8 bases, with 8 bases between. The CDR3 length is 12 residues. This specimen was cultured PBMCs, taken from culture after CMV antigen stimulation. This receptor was obtained from a human donor in good health (CMV status not recorded). Some clones in this sample may be carry-over from other donors' samples. This sequence joins TRBV28 and TRBJ1-6; D unresolved. In DNA form, the CDR3 reads TGTGCCAGCAGCATCAGGCATTCACCCCTCCACTTT. As protein: CASSIRHSPLHF.